This T cell receptor beta chain was sequenced for a study of siplizumab effects on memory and regulatory T cells. Study-wide findings and caveats: Researchers could not give a naive or memory phenotype to roughly 75-95% of proliferating CD4+ or CD8+ clones.

TCRdb keeps only in-frame clones here, not all; method: immunoSEQ multiplex PCR. Among about 100,000 clones listed, about 94% were seen once. As regards this clone: Its target is unknown.

Source material: non-Treg CD4+ T cells sorted from blood. The source is a human donor in good health.

Written as DNA, the CDR3 is TGTGCCTGGAGTAGCCGGAAAGGGGGGATCTACGAGCAGTACTTC. Amino acid sequence: CAWSSRKGGIYEQYF. The chain combines TRBV30 with TRBJ2-7, with D perhaps TRBD1 or TRBD2 (6 bases each). CDR1 and CDR2 (germline): GTSNPN, SVGIG (reference sequence). CDR3 length: 15 residues. V was trimmed by 2 bases and J by 3 bases, leaving 17 bases between them.